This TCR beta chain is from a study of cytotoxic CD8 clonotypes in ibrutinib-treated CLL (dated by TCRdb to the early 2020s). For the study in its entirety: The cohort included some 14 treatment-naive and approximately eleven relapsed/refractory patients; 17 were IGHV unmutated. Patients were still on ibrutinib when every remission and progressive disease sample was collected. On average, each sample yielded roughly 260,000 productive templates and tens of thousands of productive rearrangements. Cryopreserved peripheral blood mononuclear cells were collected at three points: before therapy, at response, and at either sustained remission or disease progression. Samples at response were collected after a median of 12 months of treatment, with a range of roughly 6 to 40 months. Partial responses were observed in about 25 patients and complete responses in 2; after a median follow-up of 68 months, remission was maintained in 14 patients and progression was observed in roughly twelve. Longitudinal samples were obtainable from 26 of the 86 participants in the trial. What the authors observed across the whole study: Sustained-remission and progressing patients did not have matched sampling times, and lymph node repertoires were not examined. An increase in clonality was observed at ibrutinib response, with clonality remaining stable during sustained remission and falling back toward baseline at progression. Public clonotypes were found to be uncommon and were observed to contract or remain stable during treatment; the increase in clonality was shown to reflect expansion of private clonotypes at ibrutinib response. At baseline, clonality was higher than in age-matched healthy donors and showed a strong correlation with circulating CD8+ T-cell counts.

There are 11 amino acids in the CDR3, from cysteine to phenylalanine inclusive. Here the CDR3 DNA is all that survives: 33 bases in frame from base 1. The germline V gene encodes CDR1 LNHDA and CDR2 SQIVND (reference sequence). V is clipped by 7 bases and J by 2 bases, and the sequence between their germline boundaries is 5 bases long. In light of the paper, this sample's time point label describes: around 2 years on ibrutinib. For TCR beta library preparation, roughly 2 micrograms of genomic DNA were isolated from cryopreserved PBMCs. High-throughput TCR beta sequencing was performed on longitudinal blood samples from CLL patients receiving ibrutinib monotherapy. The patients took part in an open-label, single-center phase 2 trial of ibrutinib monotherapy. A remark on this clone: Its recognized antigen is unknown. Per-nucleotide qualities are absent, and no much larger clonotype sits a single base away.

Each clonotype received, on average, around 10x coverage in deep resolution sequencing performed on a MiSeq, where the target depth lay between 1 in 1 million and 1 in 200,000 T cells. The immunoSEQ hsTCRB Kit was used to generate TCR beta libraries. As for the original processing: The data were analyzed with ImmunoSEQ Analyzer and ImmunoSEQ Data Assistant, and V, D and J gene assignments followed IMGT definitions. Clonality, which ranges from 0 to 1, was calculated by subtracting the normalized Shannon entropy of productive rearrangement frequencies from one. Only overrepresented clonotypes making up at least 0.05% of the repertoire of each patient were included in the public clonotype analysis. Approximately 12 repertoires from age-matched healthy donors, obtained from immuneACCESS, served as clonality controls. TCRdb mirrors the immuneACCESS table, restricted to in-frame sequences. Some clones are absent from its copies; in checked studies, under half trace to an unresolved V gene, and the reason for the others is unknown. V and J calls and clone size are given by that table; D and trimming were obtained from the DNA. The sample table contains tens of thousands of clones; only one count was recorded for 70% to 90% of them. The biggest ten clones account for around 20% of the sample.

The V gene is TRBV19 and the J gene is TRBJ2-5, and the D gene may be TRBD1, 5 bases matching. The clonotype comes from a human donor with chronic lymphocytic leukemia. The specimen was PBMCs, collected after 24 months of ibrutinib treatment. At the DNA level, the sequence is TGTGCCAGTACAGGGCAAGAGACCCAGTACTTC. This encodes CASTGQETQYF.